This record looks at one TCR beta chain sequence and its context. This sample was taken from a study of shared clonotypes between healthy human individuals. Repertoires were generated with immunoSEQ multiplex PCR, while TCRdb's copy carries only in-frame clones and drops some. The table shows about 2 million clones, with 95% occurring only once. Deletions cut 1 base from V and 6 bases from J, with 12 bases between. Germline lookup yields CDR1 SGHAT and CDR2 FQNNGV. The CDR3 runs 14 residues. The J gene is TRBJ2-5, the V gene TRBV11-2; possibly TRBD2 for D (5 bases). The receptor's source is a man between 18 and 35 years old in good health. Sample: naive CD4+ T cells sorted from blood. Subset here: CD45RA+ positively selected. The CDR3 DNA follows: TGTGCCAGCAGCTTAGGTATTAGCGTAAAGACCCAGTACTTC. Protein product: CASSLGISVKTQYF.